The clone carrying this T cell receptor (beta chain) has only a few counts. This record comes from a study of blood T cells in healthy people across ages. Ranging in age from about 6 to 90, the donors were healthy Caucasian individuals from Russia. With a J-beta primer mix and a sample-barcoded 5' primer, a second PCR ran about 7 to 12 cycles. The authors tagged each cDNA molecule using a template-switch adaptor with 12 random nucleotides. TCRdb ran MiXCR on the 5' RACE reads and lists one entry per CDR3 protein. The sample has about 720,000 distinct CDR3 sequences; about 25% are singletons. The V gene's germline CDR1 is DFQATT and CDR2 SNEGSKA (reference sequence). CDR3 size: 15 residues. V shed 5 bases and J 6 bases; nucleotides not matched to a gene: 11. The same sample was also studied in work on T cells of mothers and their children. That paper adds: Second-PCR amplification with M1S added sample barcodes and 2-4 random nucleotides. Mothers gave over 9 million TCR beta CDR3 reads each, and children 2.5 million to 3.5 million each.

Sequencing was carried out using blood. The rearrangement uses TRBV20-1 and TRBJ2-2; 8 positions match TRBD2. The source is a boy aged 5-17 years in good health. The CDR3 protein is CSALRSGKAAGELFF. DNA for the CDR3: TGCAGTGCTTTACGTAGCGGGAAAGCCGCCGGGGAGCTGTTTTTT.